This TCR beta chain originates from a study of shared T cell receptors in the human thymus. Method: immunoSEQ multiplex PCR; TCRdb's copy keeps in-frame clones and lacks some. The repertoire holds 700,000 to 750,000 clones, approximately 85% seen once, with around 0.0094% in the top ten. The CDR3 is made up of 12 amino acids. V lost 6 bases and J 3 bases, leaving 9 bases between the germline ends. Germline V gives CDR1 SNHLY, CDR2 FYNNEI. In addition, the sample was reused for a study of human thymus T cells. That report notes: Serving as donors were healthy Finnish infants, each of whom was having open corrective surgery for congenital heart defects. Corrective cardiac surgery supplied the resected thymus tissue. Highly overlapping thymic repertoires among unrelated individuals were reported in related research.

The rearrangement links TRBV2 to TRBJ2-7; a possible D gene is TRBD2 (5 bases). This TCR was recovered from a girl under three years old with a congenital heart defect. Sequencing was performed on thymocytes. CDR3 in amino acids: CASRSGGYEQYF. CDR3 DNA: TGTGCCAGCAGGTCCGGAGGCTACGAGCAGTACTTC.